This is a list of T cell receptor beta chains from one sample in a study of vaccination effects on CD4 cells after COVID-19. The method was immunoSEQ multiplex PCR; TCRdb's version includes in-frame clones alone and lacks a portion of them. The data show tens of thousands of clones, with approximately 76% seen just once and roughly 2.8% held by the top ten. Their antigen targets remain unknown. The sample was CD4+ T cells from PBMCs cultured with HCoV-NL63 spike peptides, taken before COVID-19 vaccination. These receptors were collected from a human donor who received a COVID-19 vaccine. The CDR3 runs from the conserved cysteine through the conserved F or W. The D gene is left open where the match is weak. Size is omitted from some rows. Given values are once, few, many or a class for expanded clones.

size	V	D	J	CDR3	DNA
few	TRBV5-1	TRBD2	TRBJ2-2	CASSLAGGTNTGELFF	TGCGCCAGCAGCTTGGCGGGGGGAACCAACACCGGGGAGCTGTTTTTT
few	TRBV18	NA	TRBJ1-2	CASSPDSGYGYTF	TGTGCCAGCTCACCGGACAGCGGCTATGGCTACACCTTC
NA	TRBV18	TRBD1	TRBJ1-4	CASSPPQGQGTNEKLFF	TGTGCCAGCTCACCACCGCAGGGACAGGGAACTAATGAAAAACTGTTTTTT
NA	TRBV5-5	NA	TRBJ2-3	CASSYRDGRTSTDTQYF	TGTGCCAGCAGCTATCGGGACGGACGAACTAGCACAGATACGCAGTATTTT
NA	TRBV25-1	NA	TRBJ2-3	CASSEIQGRGTDTQYF	TGTGCCAGCAGTGAAATCCAGGGCCGGGGCACAGATACGCAGTATTTT
NA	TRBV7-2	TRBD1	TRBJ2-5	CASSLVGTGVWVTQYF	TGTGCCAGCAGCTTAGTAGGTACAGGGGTCTGGGTGACCCAGTACTTC
NA	TRBV12-3/TRBV12-4	NA	TRBJ1-2	CASSLDLIRGYTF	TGTGCCAGCAGCTTGGACTTGATTAGGGGCTACACCTTC
NA	TRBV5-4	TRBD1	TRBJ2-2	CASSLSWGTGGSNTGELFF	TGTGCCAGCAGCTTGTCATGGGGGACAGGGGGCTCGAACACCGGGGAGCTGTTTTTT
few	TRBV30	NA	TRBJ2-2	CAWSVGGFGELFF	TGTGCCTGGAGTGTTGGAGGGTTCGGGGAGCTGTTTTTT
NA	TRBV10-3	TRBD2	TRBJ2-5	CAISERLAGGHPETQYF	TGTGCCATCAGTGAGAGACTAGCGGGGGGTCACCCAGAGACCCAGTACTTC